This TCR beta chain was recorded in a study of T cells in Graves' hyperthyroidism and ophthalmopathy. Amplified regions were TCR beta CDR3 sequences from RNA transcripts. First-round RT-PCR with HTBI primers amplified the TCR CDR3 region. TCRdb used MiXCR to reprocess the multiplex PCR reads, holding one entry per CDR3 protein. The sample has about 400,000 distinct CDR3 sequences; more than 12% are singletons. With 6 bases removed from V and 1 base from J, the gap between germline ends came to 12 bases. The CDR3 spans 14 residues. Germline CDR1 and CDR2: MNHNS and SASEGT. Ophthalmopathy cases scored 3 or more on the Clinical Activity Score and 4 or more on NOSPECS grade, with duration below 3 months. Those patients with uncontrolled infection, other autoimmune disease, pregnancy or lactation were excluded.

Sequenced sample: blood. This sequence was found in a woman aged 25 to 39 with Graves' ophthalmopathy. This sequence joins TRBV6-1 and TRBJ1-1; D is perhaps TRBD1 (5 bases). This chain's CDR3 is CASRTPTANTEAFF. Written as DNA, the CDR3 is TGTGCCAGCAGGACCCCGACAGCGAACACTGAAGCTTTCTTT.